Following are 5 T cell receptor beta chains from one sample sequenced in a study of blood T cell repertoires in COVID-19. The protocol was immunoSEQ multiplex PCR, while the TCRdb copy is restricted to in-frame clones and leaves out a portion. The data hold around 320,000 clones, with 75% to 90% observed a single time. Specimen: peripheral blood. The receptors stem from a man aged 18 to 29 with active or convalescent COVID-19.

This clone was picked up one time. The CDR3 coding sequence is TGTGCCAGCAGCCCCATTGGGAGGGTTAACGAGCAGTACTTC. Translating it yields CASSPIGRVNEQYF. The chain has TRBV3-1 (or the pseudogene TRBV3-2) and TRBJ2-7; 7 nucleotides align to TRBD2. Trimming took 4 bases from V and 5 from J; bases not matched to a gene: 8. The CDR3 contains 14 residues. Germline V CDR1 and CDR2: LGHDT, YNNKEL (reference sequence).

V and J are TRBV15 and TRBJ1-2; D gene ambiguous. The CDR3 has 11 residues. Germline CDR1 reads LNHNV; CDR2 reads YYDKDF (reference sequence). Trimming took off 0 bases at V and 11 bases at J, with 7 bases between the two ends. In DNA, the CDR3 is TGTGCCACCAGCAGAGAAGACATATACACCTTC. Protein product: CATSREDIYTF.

The V and J genes are TRBV5-1 and TRBJ1-1, with D perhaps TRBD1 (5 bases). Germline V CDR1 and CDR2: SGHRS, YFSETQ. The length of the CDR3 is 17 residues. V lost 3 bases and J lost 0, with 18 bases in between. The CDR3 DNA follows: TGCGCCAGCAGCTCCCGCCCGGGGGACCTCATGAACACTGAAGCTTTCTTT. Its protein is CASSSRPGDLMNTEAFF.

V and J are TRBV14 and TRBJ2-3, with D perhaps matching TRBD1 (5 bases). Germline loops: CDR1 SGHDN, CDR2 FVKESK. Trimming pared 6 bases from V and 0 bases from J, leaving 10 bases between. The CDR3 is made up of 14 amino acids. The CDR3 loop reads CASRAGLSTDTQYF. As DNA, the CDR3 is TGTGCCAGCAGGGCAGGGCTCAGCACAGATACGCAGTATTTT.

V gene TRBV9 combines with J gene TRBJ1-2; 8 bases are shared with TRBD1. J gave up 3 bases and V 4 bases, and 11 bases lay outside the gene matches. Germline V lookup: CDR1 SGDLS, CDR2 YYNGEE. The CDR3 consists of 16 residues. The CDR3 loop is CASSPQGAATHYGYTF. DNA of the CDR3: TGTGCCAGCAGCCCCCAGGGGGCCGCGACTCACTATGGCTACACCTTC.